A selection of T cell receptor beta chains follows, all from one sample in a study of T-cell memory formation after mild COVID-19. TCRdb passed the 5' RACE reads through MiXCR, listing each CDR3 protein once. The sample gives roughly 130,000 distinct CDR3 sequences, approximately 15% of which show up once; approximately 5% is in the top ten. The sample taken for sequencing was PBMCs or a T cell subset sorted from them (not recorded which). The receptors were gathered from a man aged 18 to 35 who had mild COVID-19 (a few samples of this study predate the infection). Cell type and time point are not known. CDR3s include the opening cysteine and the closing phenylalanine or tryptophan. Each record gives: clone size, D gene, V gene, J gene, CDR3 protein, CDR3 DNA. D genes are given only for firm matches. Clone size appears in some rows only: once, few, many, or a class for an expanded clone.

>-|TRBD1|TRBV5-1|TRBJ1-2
CASSSFAGGVGFNYGYTF
TGCGCCAGCAGCTCGTTCGCAGGGGGTGTCGGCTTTAACTATGGCTACACCTTC
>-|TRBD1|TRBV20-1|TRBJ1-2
CSARDHRGFYYGYTF
TGCAGTGCTAGAGACCACAGGGGGTTTTACTATGGCTACACCTTC
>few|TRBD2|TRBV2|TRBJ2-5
CASSESTSGGTWETQYF
TGTGCCAGCAGTGAATCTACTAGCGGGGGCACGTGGGAGACCCAGTACTTC
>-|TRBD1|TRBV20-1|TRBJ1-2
CSALTGFGYTF
TGCAGTGCCCTGACAGGGTTTGGCTACACCTTC
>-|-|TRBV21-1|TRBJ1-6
CASSNGAANSPLHF
TGTGCCAGCAGCAATGGGGCAGCTAATTCACCCCTCCACTTT
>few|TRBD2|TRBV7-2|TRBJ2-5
CASSLELAGHLETQYF
TGTGCCAGCAGCTTAGAACTAGCGGGGCATTTGGAGACCCAGTACTTC
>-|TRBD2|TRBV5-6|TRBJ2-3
CASSPGLDSSTDTQYF
TGTGCCAGCAGCCCGGGACTAGACTCTAGCACAGATACGCAGTATTTT
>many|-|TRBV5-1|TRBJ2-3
CASSLRAAGSTDTQYF
TGCGCCAGCAGCTTGAGAGCGGCCGGTAGCACAGATACGCAGTATTTT
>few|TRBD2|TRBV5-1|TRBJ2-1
CASSRLAGGLNEQFF
TGCGCCAGCAGTCGACTAGCGGGGGGTCTCAATGAGCAGTTCTTC
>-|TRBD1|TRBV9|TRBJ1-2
CASSAGSAGGNYGYTF
TGTGCCAGCAGCGCAGGAAGCGCAGGGGGCAACTATGGCTACACCTTC
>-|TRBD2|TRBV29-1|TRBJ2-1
CSVPTSGGRSEQFF
TGCAGCGTACCGACTAGCGGGGGGAGGTCTGAGCAGTTCTTC
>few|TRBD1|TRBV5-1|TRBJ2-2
CASNRDRDTGELFF
TGCGCCAGCAACCGGGACAGGGATACCGGGGAGCTGTTTTTT
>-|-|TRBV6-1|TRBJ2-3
CATQRDATDTQYF
TGTGCCACCCAAAGGGACGCGACAGATACGCAGTATTTT
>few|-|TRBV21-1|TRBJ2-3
CASSKTRDRATDTQYF
TGTGCCAGCAGCAAAACGAGGGACAGGGCTACAGATACGCAGTATTTT
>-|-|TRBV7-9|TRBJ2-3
CASSSRGSGMDTQYF
TGTGCCAGCAGCTCCAGAGGTTCAGGAATGGATACGCAGTATTTT
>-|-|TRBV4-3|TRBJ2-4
CASSRHAQSLAKNIQYF
TGCGCCAGCAGCCGCCACGCACAGAGTTTAGCCAAAAACATTCAGTACTTC
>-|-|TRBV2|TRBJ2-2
CASTGGGNTGELFF
TGTGCCAGCACCGGGGGTGGAAACACCGGGGAGCTGTTTTTT
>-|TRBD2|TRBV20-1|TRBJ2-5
CSGTSGGGPWETQYF
TGCAGTGGAACTAGCGGTGGAGGTCCGTGGGAGACCCAGTACTTC
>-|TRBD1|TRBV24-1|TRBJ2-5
CATSDFTGGEETQYF
TGTGCCACCAGTGATTTCACAGGGGGCGAAGAGACCCAGTACTTC
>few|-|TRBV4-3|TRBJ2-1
CASSQVTGAVWTSNEQFF
TGCGCCAGCAGCCAAGTTACGGGGGCTGTATGGACCAGCAATGAGCAGTTCTTC
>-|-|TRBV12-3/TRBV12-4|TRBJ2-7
CASSLVVRRRSSYEQYF
TGTGCCAGCAGTTTAGTCGTAAGGCGTAGGAGCTCCTACGAGCAGTACTTC
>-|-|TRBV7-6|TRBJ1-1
CASSLGPPNTEAFF
TGTGCCAGCAGCTTAGGGCCCCCTAACACTGAAGCTTTCTTT
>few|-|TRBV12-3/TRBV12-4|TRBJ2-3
CASTQGGPSTDTQYF
TGTGCCAGCACCCAGGGGGGGCCAAGCACAGATACGCAGTATTTT
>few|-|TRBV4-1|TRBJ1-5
CASSKTGGPRQPQHF
TGCGCCAGCAGCAAAACAGGAGGCCCTAGACAGCCCCAGCATTTT
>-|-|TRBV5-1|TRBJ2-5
CASSPGRGQETQYF
TGCGCCAGCAGCCCGGGACGGGGACAAGAGACCCAGTACTTC
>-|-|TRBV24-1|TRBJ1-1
CATSSNTEAFF
TGTGCCACCAGTTCGAACACTGAAGCTTTCTTT
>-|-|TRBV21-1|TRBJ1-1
CASSFRDRGSNTEAFF
TGTGCCAGCAGTTTCCGGGACAGGGGGTCGAACACTGAAGCTTTCTTT
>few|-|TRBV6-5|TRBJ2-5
CASRPGGRETQYF
TGTGCCAGCAGGCCAGGGGGGCGTGAGACCCAGTACTTC
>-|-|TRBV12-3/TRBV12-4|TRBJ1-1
CASNTGYTEAFF
TGTGCCAGCAACACGGGGTATACTGAAGCTTTCTTT
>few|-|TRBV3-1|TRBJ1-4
CASSQTLANEKLFF
TGTGCCAGCAGCCAGACTTTGGCTAATGAAAAACTGTTTTTT
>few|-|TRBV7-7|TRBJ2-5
CASSLGARETQYF
TGTGCTAGCAGCCTGGGGGCGCGAGAGACCCAGTACTTC
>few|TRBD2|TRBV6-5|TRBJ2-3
CASSYSGTSGGSTDTQYF
TGTGCCAGCAGTTACTCCGGGACTAGCGGGGGAAGCACAGATACGCAGTATTTT
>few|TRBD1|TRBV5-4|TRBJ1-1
CASSQGARDTEAFF
TGTGCCAGCAGCCAGGGGGCGCGGGACACTGAAGCTTTCTTT
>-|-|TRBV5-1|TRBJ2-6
CASSLFQPSGANVLTF
TGCGCCAGCAGCTTGTTCCAGCCCTCTGGGGCCAACGTCCTGACTTTC
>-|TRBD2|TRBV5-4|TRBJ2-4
CASSLGGLAIHIQYF
TGTGCCAGCAGCTTGGGTGGACTAGCGATCCACATTCAGTACTTC
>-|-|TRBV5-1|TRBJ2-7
CASTGTFYEQYF
TGCGCCAGCACCGGGACTTTCTACGAGCAGTACTTC
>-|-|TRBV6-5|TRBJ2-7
CASSYSLNGGLYEQYF
TGTGCCAGCAGTTACTCCTTAAACGGAGGCCTCTACGAGCAGTACTTC
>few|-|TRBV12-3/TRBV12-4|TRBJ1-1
CASSKDRQNTEAFF
TGTGCCAGCTCCAAGGACAGACAGAACACTGAAGCTTTCTTT
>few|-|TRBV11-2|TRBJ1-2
CASSLGTEQSYTF
TGTGCCAGCAGCTTAGGGACGGAGCAGAGCTACACCTTC
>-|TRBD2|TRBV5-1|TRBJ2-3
CASSTSGGPDTKYF
TGCGCCAGCAGCACTAGCGGGGGGCCAGATACGAAGTATTTT
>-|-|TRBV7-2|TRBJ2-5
CASSLSYQTETQYF
TGTGCCAGCAGCTTATCATACCAAACGGAGACCCAGTACTTC
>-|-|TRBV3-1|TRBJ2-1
CASSQGRAGEQFF
TGTGCCAGCAGCCAAGGAAGGGCGGGTGAGCAGTTCTTC
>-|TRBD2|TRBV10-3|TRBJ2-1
CAIKDLAGADEQFF
TGTGCCATCAAGGATCTAGCGGGGGCGGATGAGCAGTTCTTC
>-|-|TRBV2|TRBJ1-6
CASSVGAMYSPLHF
TGTGCCAGCAGTGTGGGGGCGATGTATTCACCCCTCCACTTT
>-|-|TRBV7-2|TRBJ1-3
CASSRPGGVGNTIYF
TGTGCCAGCAGCCGTCCTGGAGGAGTTGGAAACACCATATATTTT
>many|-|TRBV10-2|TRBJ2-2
CASTPDTGTGELFF
TGCGCCAGCACCCCTGACACTGGCACCGGGGAGCTGTTTTTT
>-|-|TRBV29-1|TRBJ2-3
CSVEDWSTDTQYF
TGCAGCGTTGAAGATTGGAGCACAGATACGCAGTATTTT
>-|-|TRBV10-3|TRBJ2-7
CAINPQGLSYEQYF
TGTGCCATCAACCCACAGGGCCTCTCCTACGAGCAGTACTTC
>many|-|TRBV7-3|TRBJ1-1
CASSPTGNTEAFF
TGTGCCAGCAGCCCGACAGGGAACACTGAAGCTTTCTTT
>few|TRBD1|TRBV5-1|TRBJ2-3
CASRRGQTDMQYF
TGCGCCAGCAGGAGGGGACAGACAGATATGCAGTATTTT
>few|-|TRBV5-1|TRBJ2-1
CASSLEVVGAGEQFF
TGCGCCAGCAGCTTGGAAGTCGTGGGGGCAGGTGAGCAGTTCTTC
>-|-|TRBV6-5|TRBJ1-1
CASPPQGMNTEAFF
TGTGCCAGCCCCCCCCAGGGCATGAACACTGAAGCTTTCTTT
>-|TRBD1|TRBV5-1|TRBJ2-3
CASSMQPGTGGDTQYF
TGCGCCAGCAGCATGCAACCCGGGACAGGGGGAGATACGCAGTATTTT
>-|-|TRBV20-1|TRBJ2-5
CSATQETQYF
TGCAGTGCTACACAAGAGACCCAGTACTTC
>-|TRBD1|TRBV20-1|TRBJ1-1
CSASDRGLTEAFF
TGCAGTGCTTCAGACAGGGGGTTGACTGAAGCTTTCTTT
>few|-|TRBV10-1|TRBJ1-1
CASSEAGAASEAFF
TGCGCCAGCAGTGAAGCAGGGGCCGCATCTGAAGCTTTCTTT
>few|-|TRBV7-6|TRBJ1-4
CASSSRDGNEKLFF
TGTGCCAGCAGCAGTCGGGACGGAAATGAAAAACTGTTTTTT
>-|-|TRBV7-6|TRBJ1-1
CASSSRYSSRVRTEAFF
TGTGCCAGCAGCTCGCGATACAGCTCCAGGGTACGCACTGAAGCTTTCTTT
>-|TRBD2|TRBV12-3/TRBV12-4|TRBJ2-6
CASSLGGSGGANVLTF
TGTGCCAGCAGTTTGGGGGGGTCAGGTGGGGCCAACGTCCTGACTTTC
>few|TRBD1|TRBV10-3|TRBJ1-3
CAISRDSSGNTIYF
TGTGCCATCAGTAGGGACAGCTCTGGAAACACCATATATTTT